The 7 T cell receptor beta chains given below trace back to one sample, sequenced in a study of T cells in Graves' hyperthyroidism and ophthalmopathy. TCR beta CDR3 regions were amplified from RNA transcripts. HTBI primers drove first-round RT-PCR of the TCR CDR3. TCRdb re-derived calls from the multiplex PCR reads in MiXCR, one entry per CDR3 protein. Here the sample spans hundreds of thousands of distinct CDR3 sequences, 14% being singletons. Source material: blood. All receptors come from a woman aged 18-29 years with Graves' hyperthyroidism.

This clonotype has at least ten counts. This chain links TRBV20-1 with TRBJ2-1; 11 nucleotides align to TRBD2. V lost 2 bases and J lost 8; bases outside the gene matches: 11. Germline V gives CDR1 DFQATT, CDR2 SNEGSKA (reference sequence). The CDR3 contains 16 residues. DNA for the CDR3: TGCAGTGCTAGAAACTTAGCGGGAGGGCCGGGGGATGAGCAGTTCTTC. Translated: CSARNLAGGPGDEQFF.

The table lists this clonotype with many counts. The chain carries TRBV18 and TRBJ2-3; possible D gene TRBD1, 6 bases. Germline V CDR1 and CDR2: KGHSH, LQKENI. CDR3 length equals 13 residues. Deletions cut 3 bases from V and 5 bases from J, with 9 bases between. The CDR3 DNA is TGTGCCAGCTCACCCAGACAGGAAGATACGCAGTATTTT. Its protein is CASSPRQEDTQYF.

This clonotype has more than one count but fewer than ten. V usage is TRBV6-1 and J usage is TRBJ2-1; 7 nucleotides line up with TRBD1. The CDR3 runs 14 residues. Germline loops: CDR1 MNHNS, CDR2 SASEGT. After removal of 3 bases from V and 9 bases from J, the junction contained 8 bases not matched to a gene. This chain's CDR3 is CASSDLTGYSEQFF. DNA for the CDR3: TGTGCCAGCAGTGATCTGACAGGGTATAGTGAGCAGTTCTTC.

At least ten counts were recorded for this clonotype. The chain is built from TRBV7-2 and TRBJ2-5, with 12 positions matching TRBD2. This CDR3 is built from 16 residues. With 5 bases clipped from V and 4 bases from J, the junction kept 8 bases outside the gene matches. CDR1 and CDR2 (germline): SGHTA, FQGNSA. The CDR3 DNA is TGTGCCAGCAGCCCATCTAGCGGGGGGGGTGGAGAGACCCAGTACTTC. Amino acid sequence: CASSPSSGGGGETQYF.

This clonotype was observed many times. The rearrangement joins TRBV11-2 to TRBJ2-3; D is ambiguous. Between the trimmed V and J ends, which lost 3 bases and 1 base, there was a span of 14 bases. This CDR3 spans 16 amino acids. Germline lookup yields CDR1 SGHAT and CDR2 FQNNGV. Here the CDR3 DNA reads TGTGCCAGCAGCTTCCGGGCCAGGAGTCGCACAGATACGCAGTATTTT. It codes for CASSFRARSRTDTQYF.

This clonotype was counted a few times. The chain employs TRBV5-1 and TRBJ2-7; perhaps TRBD2 as D (5 bases). CDR1 and CDR2 from the germline V gene are SGHRS and YFSETQ. The ends were cut back, 4 bases at V and 2 bases at J, with 13 bases in the middle. This CDR3 spans 14 amino acids. The CDR3 DNA reads as TGCGCCAGCAGCCACAGCGGTACAACCTACGAGCAGTACTTC. Its protein product is CASSHSGTTYEQYF. The variable domain in full, completed from reference TRBV5-1 and TRBJ2-7, reads KAGVTQTPRYLIKTRGQQVTLSCSPISGHRSVSWYQQTPGQGLQFLFEYFSETQRNKGNFPGRFSGRQFSNSRSEMNVSTLELGDSALYLCASSHSGTTYEQYFGPGTRLTVT.

The chain recombines TRBV15 with TRBJ1-5; D remains unclear. Germline V lookup: CDR1 LNHNV, CDR2 YYDKDF (reference sequence). Deletions cut 0 bases from V and 6 bases from J, with 12 bases between. The CDR3 runs to 15 residues. The DNA of the CDR3 is TGTGCCACCAGCAGAGATTTGATCAGTAGTCAGCCCCAGCATTTT. Amino acid sequence: CATSRDLISSQPQHF.